This entry is about one T cell receptor (beta chain). Its antigen is not known. PCR involved 60 Vbeta and 13 Jbeta primers. The data were produced by immunoSEQ multiplex PCR, yet TCRdb's version contains in-frame clones alone and is incomplete. The table has some 120,000 clones, 82% seen once. This specimen belongs to a study of cytomegalovirus exposure and HLA in healthy donors. The length of the CDR3 is 14 residues. Germline V CDR1 and CDR2: LNHDA, SQIVND (reference sequence). The V segment lost 6 bases and the J segment 5 bases; nucleotides outside the gene matches: 8. Study-level findings and limits: The study labeled more than 150 TCR beta chains cytomegalovirus-associated.

The rearrangement joins TRBV19 to TRBJ2-3; 7 bases line up with TRBD2. Material: PBMCs. The sequence derives from a woman aged 18-29 years in good health and CMV-seronegative. DNA of the CDR3: TGTGCCAGTAGGCCAGGGACTACCCGAGATACGCAGTATTTT. This sequence encodes CASRPGTTRDTQYF. Filled out from reference TRBV19 and TRBJ2-3, the complete variable domain reads DGGITQSPKYLFRKEGQNVTLSCEQNLNHDAMYWYRQDPGQGLRLIYYSQIVNDFQKGDIAEGYSVSREKKESFPLTVTSAQKNPTAFYLCASRPGTTRDTQYFGPGTRLTVL.